The subject of this entry is one T cell receptor beta chain. Its antigen is not yet known. No base quality values were provided; no much bigger clone lies one nucleotide off. Taken from the germline V gene, the CDR1 and CDR2 loops are SGHTA and FQGNSA. Measured from the cysteine to the phenylalanine, the CDR3 is 15 residues long. Only the CDR3 part of the read is kept: 45 bases, read in frame from the first base. V is trimmed back by 5 bases and J by 4 bases, and the junction contains 10 bases that no gene match accounts for. On a MiSeq, deep resolution sequencing aimed for a depth between 1 in 1 million and 1 in 200,000 T cells, with each clonotype covered approximately 9.8x on average. TCR beta libraries were generated with the immunoSEQ hsTCRB Kit. The authors' analysis ran thus. Data were analyzed with ImmunoSEQ Data Assistant and ImmunoSEQ Analyzer, with V, D and J genes assigned per IMGT definitions. Clonality, which ranges from 0 to 1, was calculated by subtracting the normalized Shannon entropy of productive rearrangement frequencies from one. Only overrepresented clonotypes making up at least 0.05% of the repertoire of each patient were included in the public clonotype analysis. Roughly 13 age-matched healthy donor repertoires from immuneACCESS were used as controls for clonality. TCRdb holds this immuneACCESS table with in-frame rearrangements only. Some clones are missing; in checked studies, unresolved V genes explain under half, and the rest has no known cause. V, J and clone size derive from that table, while D and trimming were established from the DNA sequence. Recorded for this sample are about 150,000 clones; more than 75% of them occurred a single time. The ten biggest clones cover approximately 5.1% of the sample.

The sample is drawn from a study of cytotoxic CD8 clonotypes in ibrutinib-treated CLL (dated by TCRdb to about 2021). Concerning the study at large: The cohort had around twelve relapsed/refractory and under 16 treatment-naive patients; some 17 were IGHV unmutated. Response samples were taken after a median of roughly eleven months on treatment, ranging from 6 to 36 months. On average, each sample had roughly 260,000 productive templates and roughly 95,000 productive rearrangements. Cryopreserved peripheral blood mononuclear cells were collected at three points: before therapy, at response, and at either sustained remission or disease progression. Partial responses were observed in approximately 24 patients and complete responses in 2; after a median follow-up of around 64 months, remission was maintained in 15 or so patients and progression was observed in around twelve. Patients were still on ibrutinib when every remission and progressive disease sample was collected. Longitudinal samples were obtainable from about 30% of the 86 participants in the trial.

In light of the paper, this sample's time point label describes: 20 to 25 months on ibrutinib. Roughly 2 micrograms of genomic DNA were extracted from cryopreserved PBMCs for TCR beta library preparation. Longitudinal blood samples from CLL patients on ibrutinib monotherapy underwent high-throughput TCR beta sequencing. The patients were enrolled in a single-center, open-label phase 2 trial of ibrutinib monotherapy. Study-wide findings and limitations: At ibrutinib response clonality went up, during sustained remission it held steady, and at progression it dropped back toward baseline. Public clonotypes were rare and either shrank or stayed stable during treatment, and the rise in clonality at ibrutinib response reflected expansion of private clonotypes. Baseline clonality was found to be higher than that of age-matched healthy donors and was strongly correlated with circulating CD8+ T-cell counts. Sampling times were not matched between sustained-remission and progressing patients, and lymph node repertoires were not studied.

The receptor's source is a human donor with chronic lymphocytic leukemia. The chain is encoded by TRBV7-2 joined to TRBJ1-1; 7 bases in the middle match TRBD1. This specimen was PBMCs, taken after 24 months of ibrutinib treatment. CDR3 sequence: CASSPSTGPGTEAFF. The DNA sequence is given as TGTGCCAGCAGCCCTTCGACAGGGCCAGGCACTGAAGCTTTCTTT.